The source of this T cell receptor (beta chain) is a study of blood T cells in healthy people across ages. Points from the study as a whole: Versus aged donors, long-lived donors had higher diversity and more naive CD4+ cells.

CDR1 and CDR2 (germline): DFQATT, SNEGSKA (reference sequence). The V and J ends lost 2 bases and 4 bases, in that order; junction bases with no gene match: 12. The CDR3 is 16 amino acids. Next came a second PCR, run for about 6 to 12 cycles, which used a sample-barcoded 5' primer along with a J-beta primer mix. TCRdb reprocessed the 5' RACE reads via MiXCR and lists one record per CDR3 protein. The sample shows 1.8 million or so distinct CDR3 sequences, about 39% of them seen only once. This clonotype was detected a few times. Antigen unknown. Material: blood. This sequence joins TRBV20-1 and TRBJ2-5; 8 bases map to TRBD1. The sequence derives from a human donor in good health. The CDR3 DNA reads as TGCAGTGCTAGATCTACGACAGGGGAAGGTTTAGAGACCCAGTACTTC. Protein product: CSARSTTGEGLETQYF.